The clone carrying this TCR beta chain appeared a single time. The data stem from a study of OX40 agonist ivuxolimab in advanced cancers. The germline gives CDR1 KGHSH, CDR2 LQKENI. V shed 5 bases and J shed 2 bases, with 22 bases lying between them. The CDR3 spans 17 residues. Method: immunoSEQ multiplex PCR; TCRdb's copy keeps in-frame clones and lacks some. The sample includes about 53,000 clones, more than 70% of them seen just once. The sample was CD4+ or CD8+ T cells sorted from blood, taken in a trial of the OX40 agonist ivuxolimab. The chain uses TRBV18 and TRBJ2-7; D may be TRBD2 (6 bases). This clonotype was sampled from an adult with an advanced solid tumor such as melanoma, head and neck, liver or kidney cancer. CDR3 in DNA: TGTGCCAGCTCAATCTCCTCTAGCGTCAACGGCCCCTACGAGCAGTACTTC. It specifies CASSISSSVNGPYEQYF. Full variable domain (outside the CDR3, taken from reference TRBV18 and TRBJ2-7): NAGVMQNPRHLVRRRGQEARLRCSPMKGHSHVYWYRQLPEEGLKFMVYLQKENIIDESGMPKERFSAEFPKEGPSILRIQQVVRGDSAAYFCASSISSSVNGPYEQYFGPGTRLTVT.